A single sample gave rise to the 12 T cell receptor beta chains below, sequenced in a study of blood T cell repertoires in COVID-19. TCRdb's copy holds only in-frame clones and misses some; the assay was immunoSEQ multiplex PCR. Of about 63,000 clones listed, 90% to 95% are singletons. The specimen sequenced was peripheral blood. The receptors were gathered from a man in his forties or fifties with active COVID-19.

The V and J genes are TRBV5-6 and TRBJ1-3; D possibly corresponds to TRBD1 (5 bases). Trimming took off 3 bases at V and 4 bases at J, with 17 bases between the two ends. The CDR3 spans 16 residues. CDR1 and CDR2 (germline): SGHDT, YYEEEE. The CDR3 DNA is TGTGCCAGCAGCTCAGCTGGGGCCCTAGGGGGAAACACCATATATTTT. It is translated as CASSSAGALGGNTIYF.

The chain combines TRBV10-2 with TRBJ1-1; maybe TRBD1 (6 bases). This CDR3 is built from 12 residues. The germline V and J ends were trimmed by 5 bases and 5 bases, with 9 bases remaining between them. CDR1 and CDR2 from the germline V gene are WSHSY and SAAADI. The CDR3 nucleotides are TGCGCCAGCAGTTCTACAGGGACTGAAGCTTTCTTT. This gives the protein CASSSTGTEAFF.

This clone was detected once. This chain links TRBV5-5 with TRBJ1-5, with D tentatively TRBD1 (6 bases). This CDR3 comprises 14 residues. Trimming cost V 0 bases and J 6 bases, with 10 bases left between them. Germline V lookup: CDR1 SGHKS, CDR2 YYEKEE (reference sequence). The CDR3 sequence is CASSLEQGFQPQHF. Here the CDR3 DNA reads TGTGCCAGCAGCTTGGAACAGGGTTTTCAGCCCCAGCATTTT.

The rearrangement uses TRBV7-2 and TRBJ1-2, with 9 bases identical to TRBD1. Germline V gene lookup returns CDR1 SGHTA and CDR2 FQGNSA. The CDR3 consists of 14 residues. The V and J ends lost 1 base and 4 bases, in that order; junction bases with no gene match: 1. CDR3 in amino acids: CASSLGGQGYGYTF. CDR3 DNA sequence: TGTGCCAGCAGCTTAGGGGGACAGGGCTATGGCTACACCTTC. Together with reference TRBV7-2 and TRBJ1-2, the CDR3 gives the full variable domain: GAGVSQSPSNKVTEKGKDVELRCDPISGHTALYWYRQSLGQGLEFLIYFQGNSAPDKSGLPSDRFSAERTGGSVSTLTIQRTQQEDSAVYLCASSLGGQGYGYTFGSGTRLTVV.

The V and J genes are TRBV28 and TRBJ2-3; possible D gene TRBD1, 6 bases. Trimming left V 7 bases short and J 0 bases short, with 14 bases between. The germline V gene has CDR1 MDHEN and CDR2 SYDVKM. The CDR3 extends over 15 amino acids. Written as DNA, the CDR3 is TGTGCCAGCAAACCAGGGGCGGTTAGCACAGATACGCAGTATTTT. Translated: CASKPGAVSTDTQYF. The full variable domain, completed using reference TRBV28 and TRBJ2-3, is DVKVTQSSRYLVKRTGEKVFLECVQDMDHENMFWYRQDPGLGLRLIYFSYDVKMKEKGDIPEGYSVSREKKERFSLILESASTNQTSMYLCASKPGAVSTDTQYFGPGTRLTVL.

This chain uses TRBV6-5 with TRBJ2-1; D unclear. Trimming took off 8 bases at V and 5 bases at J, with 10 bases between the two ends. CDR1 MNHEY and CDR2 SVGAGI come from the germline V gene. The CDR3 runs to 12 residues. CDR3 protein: CASRSTNNEQFF. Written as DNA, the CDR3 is TGTGCCAGCCGGAGCACGAACAATGAGCAGTTCTTC.

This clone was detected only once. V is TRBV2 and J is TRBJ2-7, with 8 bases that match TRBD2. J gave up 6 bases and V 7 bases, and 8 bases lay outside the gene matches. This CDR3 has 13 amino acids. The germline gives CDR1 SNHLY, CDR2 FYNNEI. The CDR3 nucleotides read TGTGCCAGCAAGGACGGGAGGGCCGGCGAGCAGTACTTC. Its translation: CASKDGRAGEQYF.

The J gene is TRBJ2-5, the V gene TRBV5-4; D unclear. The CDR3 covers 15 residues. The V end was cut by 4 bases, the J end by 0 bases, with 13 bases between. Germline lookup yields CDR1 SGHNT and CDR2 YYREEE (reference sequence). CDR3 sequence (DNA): TGTGCCAGCAGCCCAGAGAGGTACCACCAAGAGACCCAGTACTTC. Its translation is CASSPERYHQETQYF.

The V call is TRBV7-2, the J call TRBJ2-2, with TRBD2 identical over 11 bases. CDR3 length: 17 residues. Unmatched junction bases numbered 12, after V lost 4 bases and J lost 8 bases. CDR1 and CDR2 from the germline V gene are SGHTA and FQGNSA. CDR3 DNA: TGTGCCAGCAGCTATCCCCGGACTAGCGGGCTGGCGGGGGAGCTGTTTTTT. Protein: CASSYPRTSGLAGELFF.

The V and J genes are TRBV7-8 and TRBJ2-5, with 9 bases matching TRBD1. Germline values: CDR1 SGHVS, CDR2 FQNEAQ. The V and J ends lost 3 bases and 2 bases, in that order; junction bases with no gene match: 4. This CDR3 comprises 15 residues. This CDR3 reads CASSFGTGLQETQYF. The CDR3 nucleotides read TGTGCCAGCAGCTTCGGGACAGGGTTACAAGAGACCCAGTACTTC.

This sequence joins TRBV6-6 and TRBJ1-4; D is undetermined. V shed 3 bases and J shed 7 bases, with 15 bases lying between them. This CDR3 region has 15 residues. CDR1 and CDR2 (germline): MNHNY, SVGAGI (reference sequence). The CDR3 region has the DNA TGTGCCAGCAGTTATGGGCAGGTTTCGCGTGAAAAACTGTTTTTT. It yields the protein CASSYGQVSREKLFF.

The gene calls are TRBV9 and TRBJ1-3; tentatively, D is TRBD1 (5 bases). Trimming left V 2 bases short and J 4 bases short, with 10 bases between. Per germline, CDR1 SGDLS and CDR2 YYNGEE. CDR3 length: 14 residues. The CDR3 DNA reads TGTGCCAGCAGCGTCGTGGGGCACGGAAACACCATATATTTT. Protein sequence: CASSVVGHGNTIYF.